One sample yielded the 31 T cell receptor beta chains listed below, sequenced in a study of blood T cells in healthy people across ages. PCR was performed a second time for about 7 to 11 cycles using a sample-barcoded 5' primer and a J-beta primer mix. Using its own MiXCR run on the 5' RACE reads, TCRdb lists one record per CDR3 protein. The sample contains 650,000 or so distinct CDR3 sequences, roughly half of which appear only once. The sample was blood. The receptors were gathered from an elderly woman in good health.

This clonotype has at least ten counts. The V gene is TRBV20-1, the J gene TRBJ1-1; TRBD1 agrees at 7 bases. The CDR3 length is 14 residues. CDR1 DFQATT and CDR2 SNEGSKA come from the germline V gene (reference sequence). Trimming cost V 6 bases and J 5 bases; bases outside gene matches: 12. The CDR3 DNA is TGCAGTGCCACCCTGCCGACAGGGAGAACTGAAGCTTTCTTT. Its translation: CSATLPTGRTEAFF.

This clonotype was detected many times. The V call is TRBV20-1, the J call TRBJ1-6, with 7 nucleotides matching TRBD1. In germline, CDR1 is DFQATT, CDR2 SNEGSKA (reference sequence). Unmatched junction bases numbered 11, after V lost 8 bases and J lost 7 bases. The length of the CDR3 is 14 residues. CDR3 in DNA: TGCAGTACCCCCTCCTCGGGACAGAATTCACCCCTCCACTTT. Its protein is CSTPSSGQNSPLHF.

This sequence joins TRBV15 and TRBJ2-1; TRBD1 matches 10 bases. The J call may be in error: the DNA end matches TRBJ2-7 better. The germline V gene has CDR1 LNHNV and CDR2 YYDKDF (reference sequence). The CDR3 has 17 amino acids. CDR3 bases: TGTGCCACCAGCAGAGCTGACAGGGGGCGAGGGTCCTACGAGCAGTACTTC. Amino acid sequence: CATSRADRGRGSYEQYF.

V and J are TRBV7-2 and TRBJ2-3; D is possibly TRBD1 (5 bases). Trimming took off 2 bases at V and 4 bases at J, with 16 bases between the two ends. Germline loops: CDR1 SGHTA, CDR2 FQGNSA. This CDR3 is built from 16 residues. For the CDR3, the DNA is TGTGCCAGCAGCTTACGACCCCCTAGGGGTTCAGATACGCAGTATTTT. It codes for CASSLRPPRGSDTQYF. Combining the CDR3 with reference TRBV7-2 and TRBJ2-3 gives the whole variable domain GAGVSQSPSNKVTEKGKDVELRCDPISGHTALYWYRQSLGQGLEFLIYFQGNSAPDKSGLPSDRFSAERTGGSVSTLTIQRTQQEDSAVYLCASSLRPPRGSDTQYFGPGTRLTVL.

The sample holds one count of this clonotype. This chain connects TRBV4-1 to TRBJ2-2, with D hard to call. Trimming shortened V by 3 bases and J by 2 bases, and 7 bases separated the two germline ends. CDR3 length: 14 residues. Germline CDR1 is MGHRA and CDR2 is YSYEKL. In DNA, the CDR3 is TGCGCCAGCAGCCAGGTTTTCAACACCGGGGAGCTGTTTTTT. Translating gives CASSQVFNTGELFF.

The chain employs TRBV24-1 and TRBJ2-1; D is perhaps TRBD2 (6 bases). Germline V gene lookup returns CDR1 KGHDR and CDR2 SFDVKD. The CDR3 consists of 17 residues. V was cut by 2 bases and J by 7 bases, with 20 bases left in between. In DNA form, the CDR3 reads TGTGCCACCAGTGATTGGGGCCGCGGGGCCTCAGCAAATGAGCAGTTCTTC. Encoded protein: CATSDWGRGASANEQFF.

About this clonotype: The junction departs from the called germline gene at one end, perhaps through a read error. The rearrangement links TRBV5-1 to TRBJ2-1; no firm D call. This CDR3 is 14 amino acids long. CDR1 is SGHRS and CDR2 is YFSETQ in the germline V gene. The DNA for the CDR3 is TGCACCAGTCGCTCGGCACCATCCTACAATGAGCAGTTCTTC. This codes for CTSRSAPSYNEQFF.

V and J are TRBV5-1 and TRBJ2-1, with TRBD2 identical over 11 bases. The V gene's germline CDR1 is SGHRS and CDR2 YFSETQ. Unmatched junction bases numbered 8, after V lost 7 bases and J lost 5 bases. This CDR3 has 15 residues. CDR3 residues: CASVPGTSGHNEQFF. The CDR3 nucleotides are TGCGCCAGCGTCCCCGGGACTAGCGGACACAATGAGCAGTTCTTC.

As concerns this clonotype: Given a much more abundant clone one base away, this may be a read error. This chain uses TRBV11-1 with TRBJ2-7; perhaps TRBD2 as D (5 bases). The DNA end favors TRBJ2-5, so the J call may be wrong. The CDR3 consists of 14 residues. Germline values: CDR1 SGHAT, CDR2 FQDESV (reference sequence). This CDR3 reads CASSVAWGEGTQYF. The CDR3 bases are TGTGCCAGCAGCGTAGCCTGGGGTGAGGGGACCCAGTACTTC.

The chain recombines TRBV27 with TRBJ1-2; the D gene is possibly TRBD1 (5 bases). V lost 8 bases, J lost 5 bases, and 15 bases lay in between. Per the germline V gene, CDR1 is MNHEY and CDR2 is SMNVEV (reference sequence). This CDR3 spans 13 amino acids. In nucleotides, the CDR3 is TGTGCCAGCGGATACGGGACGGGATATGGCTACACCTTC. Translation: CASGYGTGYGYTF.

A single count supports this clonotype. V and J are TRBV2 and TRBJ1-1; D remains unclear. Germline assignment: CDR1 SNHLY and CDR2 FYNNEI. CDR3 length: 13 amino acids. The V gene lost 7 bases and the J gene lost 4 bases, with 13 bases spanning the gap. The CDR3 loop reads CASTRSAGTEAFF. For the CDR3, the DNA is TGTGCCAGCACGAGGTCGGCGGGCACTGAAGCTTTCTTT.

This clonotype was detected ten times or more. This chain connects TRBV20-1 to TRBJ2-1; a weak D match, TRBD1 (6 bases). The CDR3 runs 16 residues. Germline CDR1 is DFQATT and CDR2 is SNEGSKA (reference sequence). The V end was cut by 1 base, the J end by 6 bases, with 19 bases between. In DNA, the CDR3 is TGCAGTGCTAGAGGCCAAAGCAGGGGAAGGGTCAATGAGCAGTTCTTC. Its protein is CSARGQSRGRVNEQFF.

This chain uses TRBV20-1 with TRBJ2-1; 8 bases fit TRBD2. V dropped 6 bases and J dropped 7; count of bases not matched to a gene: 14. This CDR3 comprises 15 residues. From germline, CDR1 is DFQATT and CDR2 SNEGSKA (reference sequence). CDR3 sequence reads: CSARRGRAGDNEQFF. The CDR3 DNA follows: TGCAGTGCACGCCGGGGACGAGCGGGAGATAATGAGCAGTTCTTC.

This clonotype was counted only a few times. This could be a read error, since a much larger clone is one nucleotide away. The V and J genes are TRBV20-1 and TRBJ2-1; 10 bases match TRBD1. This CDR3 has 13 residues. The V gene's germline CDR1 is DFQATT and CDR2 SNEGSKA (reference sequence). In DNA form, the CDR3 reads TGCAGCCTCTCCGACAGGGGGCCCAATGAGCAGTTCTTC. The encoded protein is CSLSDRGPNEQFF.

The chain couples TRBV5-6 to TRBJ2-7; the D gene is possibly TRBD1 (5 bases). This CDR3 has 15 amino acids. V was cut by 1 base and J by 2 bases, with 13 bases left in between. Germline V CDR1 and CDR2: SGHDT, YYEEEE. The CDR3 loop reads CASSLIGAGAYEQYF. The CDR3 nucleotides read TGTGCCAGCAGCTTGATTGGGGCAGGAGCCTACGAGCAGTACTTC.

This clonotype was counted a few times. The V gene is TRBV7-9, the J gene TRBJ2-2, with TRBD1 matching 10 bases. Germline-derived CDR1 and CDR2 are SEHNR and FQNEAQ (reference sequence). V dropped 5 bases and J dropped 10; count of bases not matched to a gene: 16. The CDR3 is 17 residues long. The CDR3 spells CASSRAHPGQGFAELFF. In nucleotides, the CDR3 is TGTGCCAGCAGCCGAGCTCATCCGGGACAGGGGTTCGCGGAGCTGTTTTTT.

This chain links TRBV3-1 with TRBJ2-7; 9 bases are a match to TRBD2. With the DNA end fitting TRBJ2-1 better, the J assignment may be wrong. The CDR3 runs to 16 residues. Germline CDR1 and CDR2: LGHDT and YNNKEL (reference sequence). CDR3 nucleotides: TGTGCCAGCAGCCAACTCGGGACTAGCCTCTACAATGAGCAGTTCTTC. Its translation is CASSQLGTSLYNEQFF.

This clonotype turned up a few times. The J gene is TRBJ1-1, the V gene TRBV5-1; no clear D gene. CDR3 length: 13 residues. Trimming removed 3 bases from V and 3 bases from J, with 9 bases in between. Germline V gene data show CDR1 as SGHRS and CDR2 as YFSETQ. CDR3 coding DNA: TGCGCCAGCAGCTACTCAAAGGACACTGAAGCTTTCTTT. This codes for CASSYSKDTEAFF. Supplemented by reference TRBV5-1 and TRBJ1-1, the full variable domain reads KAGVTQTPRYLIKTRGQQVTLSCSPISGHRSVSWYQQTPGQGLQFLFEYFSETQRNKGNFPGRFSGRQFSNSRSEMNVSTLELGDSALYLCASSYSKDTEAFFGQGTRLTVV.

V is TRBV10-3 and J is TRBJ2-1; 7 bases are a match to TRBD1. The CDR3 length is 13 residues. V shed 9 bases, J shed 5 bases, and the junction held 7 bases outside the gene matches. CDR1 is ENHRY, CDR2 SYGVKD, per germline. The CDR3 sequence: CAMAAGTDNEQFF. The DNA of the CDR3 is TGTGCCATGGCCGCAGGGACAGACAATGAGCAGTTCTTC.

The CDR3 bases are TGCGCCAGCAGCCAAGATAGGTTCGGGATGGGCTACACCTTC. Its protein product is CASSQDRFGMGYTF. The rearrangement links TRBV4-3 to TRBJ1-2; D unclear. V gave up 0 bases and J gave up 8 bases, with 13 bases separating them. Germline V gives CDR1 LGHNA, CDR2 YSLEER. CDR3 length: 14 amino acids.

In DNA form, the CDR3 reads TGTGCCAGCAGTTGGGACGGACTGGACGCAAGCTCCTACAATGAGCAGTACTTC. Protein sequence: CASSWDGLDASSYNEQYF. The rearrangement joins TRBV6-2 or TRBV6-3 to TRBJ2-1; D tentatively fits TRBD1 or TRBD2 (5 bases each). The J call may be in error: the DNA end matches TRBJ2-7 better. This CDR3 has 18 amino acids. Germline V CDR1 and CDR2: MNHEY, SVGEGT.

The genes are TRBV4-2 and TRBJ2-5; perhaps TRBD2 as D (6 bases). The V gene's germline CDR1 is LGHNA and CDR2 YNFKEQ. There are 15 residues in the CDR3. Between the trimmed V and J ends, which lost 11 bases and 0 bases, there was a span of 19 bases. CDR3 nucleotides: TGTGCCGGCATTCTGGCGGGGCCTGACCAAGAGACCCAGTACTTC. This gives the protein CAGILAGPDQETQYF.

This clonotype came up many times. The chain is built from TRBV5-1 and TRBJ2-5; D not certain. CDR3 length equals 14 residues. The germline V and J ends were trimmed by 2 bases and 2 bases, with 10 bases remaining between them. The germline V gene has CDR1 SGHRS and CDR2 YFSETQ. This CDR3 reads CASSFVGLQETQYF. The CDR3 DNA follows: TGCGCCAGCAGCTTTGTAGGCCTACAAGAGACCCAGTACTTC.

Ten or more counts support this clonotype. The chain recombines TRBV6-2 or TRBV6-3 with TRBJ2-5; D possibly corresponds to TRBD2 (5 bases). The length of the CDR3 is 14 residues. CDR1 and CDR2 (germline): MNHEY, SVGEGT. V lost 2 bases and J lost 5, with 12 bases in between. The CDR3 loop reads CASSYRTGKETQYF. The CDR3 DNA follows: TGTGCCAGCAGTTACCGGACGGGGAAGGAGACCCAGTACTTC.

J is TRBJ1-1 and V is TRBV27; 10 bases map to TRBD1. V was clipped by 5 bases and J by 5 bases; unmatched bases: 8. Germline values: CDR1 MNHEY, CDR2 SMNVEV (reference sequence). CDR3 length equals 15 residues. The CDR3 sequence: CASSPYGQGGTEAFF. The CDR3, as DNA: TGTGCCAGCAGTCCATACGGACAGGGGGGGACTGAAGCTTTCTTT.

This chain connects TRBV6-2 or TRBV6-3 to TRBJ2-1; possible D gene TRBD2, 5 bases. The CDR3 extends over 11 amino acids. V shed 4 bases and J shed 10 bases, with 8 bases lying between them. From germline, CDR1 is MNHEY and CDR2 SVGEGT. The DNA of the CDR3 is TGTGCCAGCAGTTCCGGGAAAGAGCAGTTCTTC. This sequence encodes CASSSGKEQFF.

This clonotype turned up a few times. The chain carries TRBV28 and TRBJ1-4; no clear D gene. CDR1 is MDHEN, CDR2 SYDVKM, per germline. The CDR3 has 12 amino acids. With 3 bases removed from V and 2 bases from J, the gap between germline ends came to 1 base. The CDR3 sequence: CASSFTNEKLFF. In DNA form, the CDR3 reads TGTGCCAGCAGTTTCACTAATGAAAAACTGTTTTTT.

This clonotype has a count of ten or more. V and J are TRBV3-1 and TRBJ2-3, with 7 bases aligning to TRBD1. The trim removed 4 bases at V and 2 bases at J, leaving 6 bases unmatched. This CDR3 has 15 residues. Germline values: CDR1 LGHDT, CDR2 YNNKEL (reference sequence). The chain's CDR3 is CASSPRQGLTDTQYF. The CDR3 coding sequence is TGTGCCAGCAGCCCCAGACAGGGCCTCACAGATACGCAGTATTTT.

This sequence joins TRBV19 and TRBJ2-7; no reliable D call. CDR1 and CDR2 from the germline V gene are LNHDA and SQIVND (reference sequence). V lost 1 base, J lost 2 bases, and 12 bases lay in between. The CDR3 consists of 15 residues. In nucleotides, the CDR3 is TGTGCCAGTAGTATAGCCCACTTTGGAGCCTACGAGCAGTACTTC. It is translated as CASSIAHFGAYEQYF.

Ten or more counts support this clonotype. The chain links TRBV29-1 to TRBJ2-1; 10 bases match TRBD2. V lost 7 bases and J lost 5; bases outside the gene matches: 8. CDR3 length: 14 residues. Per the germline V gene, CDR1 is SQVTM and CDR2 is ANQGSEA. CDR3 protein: CSASTSGSNNEQFF. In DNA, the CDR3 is TGCAGCGCCTCGACTAGCGGGTCAAACAATGAGCAGTTCTTC.

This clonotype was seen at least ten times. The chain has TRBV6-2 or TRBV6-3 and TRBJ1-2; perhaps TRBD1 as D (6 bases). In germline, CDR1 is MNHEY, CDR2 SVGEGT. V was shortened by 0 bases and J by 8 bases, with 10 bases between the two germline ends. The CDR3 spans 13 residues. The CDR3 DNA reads TGTGCCAGCAGTTACTCACAGGGAGGCGGCTACACCTTC. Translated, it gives CASSYSQGGGYTF.